The rows below give T cell receptor beta chains drawn from one sample of a study of cytomegalovirus exposure and HLA in healthy donors. The repertoire was sequenced with immunoSEQ multiplex PCR; TCRdb's copy has only in-frame clones and lacks some. The sample has 30,000 to 40,000 clones; around 70% are singletons. Sequenced: PBMCs. The receptors here all came from a man in his forties in good health and CMV-seropositive. Each CDR3 is given with its conserved first and last residue. The order of the fields is CDR3 protein, CDR3 DNA, D gene, J gene, V gene, clone size. The D gene is left open where the match is weak. Clone size is not always given. Where it is, it says once, few, many or a class for expanded clones.

CDR3: CASRRAGGTQPQHF; DNA: TGTGCCAGCCGTCGAGCGGGGGGCACTCAGCCCCAGCATTTT; D: .; J: TRBJ1-5; V: TRBV6-5; size: .
CDR3: CASSSSYEQYF; DNA: TGTGCCAGCAGTTCTTCCTACGAGCAGTACTTC; D: .; J: TRBJ2-7; V: TRBV28; size: few
CDR3: CASSESRDTPPYEQYF; DNA: TGCGCCAGCAGTGAGTCACGGGACACCCCCCCCTACGAGCAGTACTTC; D: .; J: TRBJ2-7; V: TRBV10-1; size: .
CDR3: CAGNPDRGGTGELFF; DNA: TGTGCCGGCAACCCGGACCGAGGGGGCACCGGGGAGCTGTTTTTT; D: .; J: TRBJ2-2; V: TRBV19; size: .
CDR3: CASSLRQGASTGELFF; DNA: TGTGCCAGCAGCTTAAGACAGGGGGCTAGCACCGGGGAGCTGTTTTTT; D: TRBD1; J: TRBJ2-2; V: TRBV7-2; size: .
CDR3: CAWEQGYEQYF; DNA: TGTGCCTGGGAACAGGGTTACGAGCAGTACTTC; D: .; J: TRBJ2-7; V: TRBV30; size: .
CDR3: CASSTRQGAYEQYF; DNA: TGTGCCAGCAGCACCAGACAGGGGGCCTACGAGCAGTACTTC; D: TRBD1; J: TRBJ2-7; V: TRBV11-3; size: .
CDR3: CASSFSAREDTQYF; DNA: TGTGCCAGCAGCTTCAGCGCTCGGGAAGATACGCAGTATTTT; D: .; J: TRBJ2-3; V: TRBV7-9; size: .
CDR3: CASSLGAGGRETQYF; DNA: TGTGCCAGCAGCTTAGGAGCGGGGGGGCGAGAGACCCAGTACTTC; D: TRBD2; J: TRBJ2-5; V: TRBV7-2; size: once
CDR3: CASSFNGLLAETQYF; DNA: TGTGCCAGCAGCTTTAATGGACTGCTCGCGGAGACCCAGTACTTC; D: .; J: TRBJ2-5; V: TRBV27; size: .
CDR3: CASKGQDGSPLHF; DNA: TGTGCCAGCAAGGGACAGGATGGTTCACCCCTCCACTTT; D: TRBD1; J: TRBJ1-6; V: TRBV2; size: .
CDR3: CASSPQAYFIMNTEAFF; DNA: TGTGCCAGCTCACCACAAGCGTACTTCATCATGAACACTGAAGCTTTCTTT; D: .; J: TRBJ1-1; V: TRBV18; size: .
CDR3: CATSKSGGTGLSIGELFF; DNA: TGTGCCACCAGCAAATCGGGGGGTACAGGACTTTCCATCGGGGAGCTGTTTTTT; D: TRBD2; J: TRBJ2-2; V: TRBV15; size: .
CDR3: CASSQASGTENYGYTF; DNA: TGCGCCAGCAGTCAGGCCTCCGGGACAGAAAACTATGGCTACACCTTC; D: TRBD1; J: TRBJ1-2; V: TRBV5-1; size: .
CDR3: CASSALASGGDEQYF; DNA: TGTGCCAGCAGCGCCCTCGCTAGCGGGGGGGACGAGCAGTACTTC; D: TRBD2; J: TRBJ2-7; V: TRBV7-8; size: few
CDR3: CASSGQQPQHF; DNA: TGTGCCAGCAGTGGACAGCAGCCCCAGCATTTT; D: .; J: TRBJ1-5; V: TRBV28; size: once
CDR3: CASSLARGYEQYF; DNA: TGTGCCAGCAGCTTAGCGCGGGGCTACGAGCAGTACTTC; D: .; J: TRBJ2-7; V: TRBV7-6; size: .
CDR3: CASRPSRVNTEAFF; DNA: TGTGCCAGCAGGCCAAGTAGAGTTAACACTGAAGCTTTCTTT; D: .; J: TRBJ1-1; V: TRBV2; size: .
CDR3: CASSRLQGSGNQPQHF; DNA: TGTGCCAGCAGCCGGTTACAGGGATCCGGCAATCAGCCCCAGCATTTT; D: .; J: TRBJ1-5; V: TRBV16; size: few
CDR3: CASSIQGGNTEAFF; DNA: TGTGCCAGCAGCATACAGGGCGGTAACACTGAAGCTTTCTTT; D: .; J: TRBJ1-1; V: TRBV7-2; size: once
CDR3: CASLLPGQGYNEQFF; DNA: TGTGCCAGCTTACTCCCGGGACAGGGGTACAATGAGCAGTTCTTC; D: TRBD1; J: TRBJ2-1; V: TRBV2; size: .
CDR3: CASREALRTGGSDGYTF; DNA: TGCGCCAGCAGAGAGGCGCTCAGGACAGGGGGTTCAGATGGCTACACCTTC; D: TRBD1; J: TRBJ1-2; V: TRBV10-2; size: once
CDR3: CAWSSGQYEAFF; DNA: TGTGCCTGGAGTTCCGGACAGTATGAAGCTTTCTTT; D: .; J: TRBJ1-1; V: TRBV30; size: .
CDR3: CATAIRQGQQPQHF; DNA: TGTGCCACCGCAATAAGACAGGGCCAACAGCCCCAGCATTTT; D: TRBD1; J: TRBJ1-5; V: TRBV2; size: .
CDR3: CSVEEQAGATEAFF; DNA: TGCAGCGTTGAAGAACAGGCAGGGGCAACTGAAGCTTTCTTT; D: .; J: TRBJ1-1; V: TRBV29-1; size: .
CDR3: CASSSGQGTILGEQFF; DNA: TGTGCCAGCAGCTCAGGACAGGGGACTATCCTGGGTGAGCAGTTCTTC; D: TRBD1; J: TRBJ2-1; V: TRBV5-5; size: few